One T cell receptor (beta chain) is described in this entry. As yet, its antigen is unknown. Germline CDR1 and CDR2: SGHNT and YYREEE (reference sequence). J gave up 0 bases and V 4 bases, and 7 bases lay outside the gene matches. The length of the CDR3 is 16 residues. The assay was immunoSEQ multiplex PCR, and TCRdb's table has in-frame clones only and misses some. The table shows tens of thousands of clones, with around two thirds occurring only once. The data belong to a study of early stage breast cancer tumors. Study background: Each sample averaged around 9.5-fold read coverage.

Overall study findings and caveats: Tumor and normal breast were distinguished via blood comparison in about 90% of the 16 patients. Functional markers like CD4, CD8 and FOXP3 were missed in bulk sequencing. Most shared enriched TCRB sequences were commonly generated ones.

This clonotype was obtained from a person aged 50-59 years with breast cancer. The sequenced sample consisted of blood. The chain employs TRBV5-4 and TRBJ2-4; 7 positions match TRBD1. The CDR3, as DNA: TGTGCCAGCAGCCAGCCAGGGACAGAAGCCAAAAACATTCAGTACTTC. It yields the protein CASSQPGTEAKNIQYF. The whole variable domain, remainder taken from reference TRBV5-4 and TRBJ2-4, is ETGVTQSPTHLIKTRGQQVTLRCSSQSGHNTVSWYQQALGQGPQFIFQYYREEENGRGNFPPRFSGLQFPNYSSELNVNALELDDSALYLCASSQPGTEAKNIQYFGAGTRLSVL.